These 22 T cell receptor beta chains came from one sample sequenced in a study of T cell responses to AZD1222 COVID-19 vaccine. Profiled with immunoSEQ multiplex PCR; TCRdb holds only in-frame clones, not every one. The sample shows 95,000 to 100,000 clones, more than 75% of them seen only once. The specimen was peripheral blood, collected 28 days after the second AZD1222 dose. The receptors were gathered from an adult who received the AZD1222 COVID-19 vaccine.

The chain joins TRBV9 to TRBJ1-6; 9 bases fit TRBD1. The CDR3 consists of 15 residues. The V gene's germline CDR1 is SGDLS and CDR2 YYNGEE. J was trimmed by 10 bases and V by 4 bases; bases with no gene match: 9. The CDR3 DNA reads TGTGCCAGCAGCCCCCGGGACAGGGAGGGCTCACCCCTCCACTTT. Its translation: CASSPRDREGSPLHF.

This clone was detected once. Here the CDR3 DNA reads TGCGCCAGCAGTGAGGGCTGGAACACCGGGGAGCTGTTTTTT. Translated: CASSEGWNTGELFF. The V and J genes are TRBV10-1 and TRBJ2-2; D gene uncertain. Trimming took off 2 bases at V and 1 base at J, with 5 bases between the two ends. This CDR3 has 14 residues. From germline, CDR1 is WNHNN and CDR2 SYGVQD (reference sequence).

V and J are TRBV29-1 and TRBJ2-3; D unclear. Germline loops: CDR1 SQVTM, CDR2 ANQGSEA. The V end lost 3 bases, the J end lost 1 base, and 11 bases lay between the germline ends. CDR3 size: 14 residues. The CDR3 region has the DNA TGCAGCGTTGATGCGGCGGTTCGCACAGATACGCAGTATTTT. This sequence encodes CSVDAAVRTDTQYF.

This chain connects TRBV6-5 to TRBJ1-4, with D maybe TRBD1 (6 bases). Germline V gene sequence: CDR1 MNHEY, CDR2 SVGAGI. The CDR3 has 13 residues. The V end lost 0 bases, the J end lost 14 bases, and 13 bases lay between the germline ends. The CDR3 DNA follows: TGTGCCAGCAGTTACTCACTAGGGGACATCCTGTTTTTT. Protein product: CASSYSLGDILFF.

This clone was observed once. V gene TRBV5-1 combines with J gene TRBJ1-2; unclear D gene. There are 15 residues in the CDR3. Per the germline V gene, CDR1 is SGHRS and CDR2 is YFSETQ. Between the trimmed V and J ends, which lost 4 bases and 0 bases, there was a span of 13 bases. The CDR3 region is CASSGAPNSNYGYTF. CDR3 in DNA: TGCGCCAGCAGCGGAGCTCCCAATTCTAACTATGGCTACACCTTC.

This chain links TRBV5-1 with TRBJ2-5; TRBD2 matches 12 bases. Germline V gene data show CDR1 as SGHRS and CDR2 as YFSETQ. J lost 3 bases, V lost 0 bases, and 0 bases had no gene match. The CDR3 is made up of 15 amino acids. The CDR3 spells CASSLGLAGEETQYF. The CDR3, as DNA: TGCGCCAGCAGCTTGGGACTAGCGGGGGAAGAGACCCAGTACTTC.

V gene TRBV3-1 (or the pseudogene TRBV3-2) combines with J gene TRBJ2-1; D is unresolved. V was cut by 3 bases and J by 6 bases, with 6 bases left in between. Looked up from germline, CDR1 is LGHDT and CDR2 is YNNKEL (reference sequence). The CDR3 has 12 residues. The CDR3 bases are TGTGCCAGCAGCCATTCTCCCAATGAGCAGTTCTTC. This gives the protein CASSHSPNEQFF.

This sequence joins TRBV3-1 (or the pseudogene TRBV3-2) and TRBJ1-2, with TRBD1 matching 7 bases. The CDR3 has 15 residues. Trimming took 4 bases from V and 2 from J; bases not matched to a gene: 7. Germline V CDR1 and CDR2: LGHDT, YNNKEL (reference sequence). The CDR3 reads CASSPSGGINYGYTF. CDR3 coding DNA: TGTGCCAGCAGCCCTTCAGGGGGTATAAACTATGGCTACACCTTC.

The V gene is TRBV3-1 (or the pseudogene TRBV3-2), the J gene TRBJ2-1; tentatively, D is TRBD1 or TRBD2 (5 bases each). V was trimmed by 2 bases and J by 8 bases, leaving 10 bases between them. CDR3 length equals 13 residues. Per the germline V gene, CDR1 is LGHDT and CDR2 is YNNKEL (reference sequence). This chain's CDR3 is CASSQRGVHEQFF. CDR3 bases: TGTGCCAGCAGCCAAAGAGGGGTGCATGAGCAGTTCTTC.

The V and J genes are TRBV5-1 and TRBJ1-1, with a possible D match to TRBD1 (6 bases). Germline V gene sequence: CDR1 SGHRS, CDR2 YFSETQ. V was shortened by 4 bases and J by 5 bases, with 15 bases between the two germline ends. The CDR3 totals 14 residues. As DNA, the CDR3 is TGCGCCAGCAGCCCTGGGGGGCTAAGAACTGAAGCTTTCTTT. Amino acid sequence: CASSPGGLRTEAFF.

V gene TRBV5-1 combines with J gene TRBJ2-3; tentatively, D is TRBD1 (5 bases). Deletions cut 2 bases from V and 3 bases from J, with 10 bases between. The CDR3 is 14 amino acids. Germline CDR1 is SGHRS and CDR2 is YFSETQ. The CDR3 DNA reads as TGCGCCAGCAGCTTAGGGGTAGTGACAGATACGCAGTATTTT. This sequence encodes CASSLGVVTDTQYF.

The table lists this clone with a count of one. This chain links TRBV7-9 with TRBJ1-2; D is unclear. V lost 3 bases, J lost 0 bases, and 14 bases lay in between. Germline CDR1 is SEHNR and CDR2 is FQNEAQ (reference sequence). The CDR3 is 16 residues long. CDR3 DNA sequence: TGTGCCAGCAGCTTCCCCGGGAGGACTGCTAACTATGGCTACACCTTC. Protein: CASSFPGRTANYGYTF.

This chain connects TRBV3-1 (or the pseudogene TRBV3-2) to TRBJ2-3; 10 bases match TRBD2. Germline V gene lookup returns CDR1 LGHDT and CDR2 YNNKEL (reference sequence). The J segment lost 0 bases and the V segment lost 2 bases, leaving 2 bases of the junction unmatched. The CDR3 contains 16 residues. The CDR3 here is CASSQRAGGSTDTQYF. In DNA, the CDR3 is TGTGCCAGCAGCCAAAGAGCGGGGGGGAGCACAGATACGCAGTATTTT.

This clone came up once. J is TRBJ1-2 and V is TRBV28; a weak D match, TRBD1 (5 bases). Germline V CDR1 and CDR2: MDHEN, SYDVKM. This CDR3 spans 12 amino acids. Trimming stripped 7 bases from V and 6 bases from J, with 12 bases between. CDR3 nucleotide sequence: TGTGCCAGCACCAGGACATACGATGGCTACACCTTC. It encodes CASTRTYDGYTF.

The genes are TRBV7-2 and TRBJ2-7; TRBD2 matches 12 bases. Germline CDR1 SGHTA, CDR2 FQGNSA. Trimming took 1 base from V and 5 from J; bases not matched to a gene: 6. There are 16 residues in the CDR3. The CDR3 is CASSLVGTSGLNEQYF. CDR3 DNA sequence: TGTGCCAGCAGCTTAGTGGGGACTAGCGGGTTGAACGAGCAGTACTTC.

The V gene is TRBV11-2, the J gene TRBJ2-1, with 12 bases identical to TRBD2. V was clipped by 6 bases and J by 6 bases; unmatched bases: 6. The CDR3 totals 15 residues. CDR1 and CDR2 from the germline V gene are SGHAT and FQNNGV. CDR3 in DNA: TGTGCCAGCAGAGTACTAGCGGGGGGACCCAATGAGCAGTTCTTC. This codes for CASRVLAGGPNEQFF.

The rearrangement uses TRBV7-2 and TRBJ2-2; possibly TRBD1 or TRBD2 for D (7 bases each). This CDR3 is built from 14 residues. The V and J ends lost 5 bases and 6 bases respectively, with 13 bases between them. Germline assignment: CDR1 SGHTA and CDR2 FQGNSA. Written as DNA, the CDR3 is TGTGCCAGCAGCCTGCAGGGGGGGGCCGGGGAGCTGTTTTTT. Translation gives CASSLQGGAGELFF.

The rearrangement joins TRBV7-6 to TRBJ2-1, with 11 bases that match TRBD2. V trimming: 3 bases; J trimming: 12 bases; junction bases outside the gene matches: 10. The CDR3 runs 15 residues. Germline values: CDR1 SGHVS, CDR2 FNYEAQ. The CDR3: CASSFRLAGPGGQFF. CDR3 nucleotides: TGTGCCAGCAGCTTCCGACTAGCGGGGCCGGGTGGGCAGTTCTTC.

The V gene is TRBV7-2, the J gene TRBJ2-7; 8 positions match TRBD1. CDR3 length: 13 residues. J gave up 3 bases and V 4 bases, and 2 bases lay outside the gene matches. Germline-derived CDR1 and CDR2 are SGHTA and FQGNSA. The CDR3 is CASSSGTGYEQYF. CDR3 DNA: TGTGCCAGCAGCTCCGGGACAGGCTACGAGCAGTACTTC.

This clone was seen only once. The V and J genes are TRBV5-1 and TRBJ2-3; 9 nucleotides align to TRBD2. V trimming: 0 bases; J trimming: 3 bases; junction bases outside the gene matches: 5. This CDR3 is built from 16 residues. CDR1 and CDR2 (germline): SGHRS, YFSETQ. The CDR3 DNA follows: TGCGCCAGCAGCTTGGCGGCGGGGGGGCCTACAGATACGCAGTATTTT. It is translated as CASSLAAGGPTDTQYF.

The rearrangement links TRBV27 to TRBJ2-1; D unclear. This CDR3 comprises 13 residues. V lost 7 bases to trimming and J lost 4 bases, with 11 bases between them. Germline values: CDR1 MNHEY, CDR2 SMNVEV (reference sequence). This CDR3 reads CASTSGPYNEQFF. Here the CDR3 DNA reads TGTGCCAGCACCTCAGGACCTTACAATGAGCAGTTCTTC.

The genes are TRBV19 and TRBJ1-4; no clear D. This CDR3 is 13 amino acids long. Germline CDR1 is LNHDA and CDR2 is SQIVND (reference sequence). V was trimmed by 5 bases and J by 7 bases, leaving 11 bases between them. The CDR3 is CASSPSLSEKLFF. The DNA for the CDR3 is TGTGCCAGTAGTCCCTCTTTGAGTGAAAAACTGTTTTTT.